These 12 T cell receptor beta chains came from one sample sequenced in a study of cytomegalovirus exposure and HLA in healthy donors. The study ran its PCR with 60 Vbeta and 13 Jbeta primers. Sequencing was performed with immunoSEQ multiplex PCR; in TCRdb, only in-frame clones are kept and a portion is missing. The table has around 180,000 clones, approximately 80% seen once. Material for sequencing was PBMCs. All receptors come from a male donor in good health and CMV-seronegative.

The genes are TRBV19 and TRBJ2-7, with 12 nucleotides matching TRBD1. CDR3 length equals 15 residues. V gave up 4 bases and J gave up 4 bases; unmatched junction bases: 5. Per the germline V gene, CDR1 is LNHDA and CDR2 is SQIVND (reference sequence). The CDR3 nucleotides are TGTGCCAGTAGTACCCTGGGACAGGGGGCTTACGAGCAGTACTTC. Amino acids: CASSTLGQGAYEQYF.

This clone was counted between two and nine times. The chain links TRBV5-4 to TRBJ2-1, with 7 bases aligning to TRBD2. The CDR3 spans 14 residues. Trimming took 3 bases from V and 4 from J; bases not matched to a gene: 4. Germline loops: CDR1 SGHNT, CDR2 YYREEE (reference sequence). CDR3 sequence (DNA): TGTGCCAGCAGCTCTCGCGGGGGTTACAATGAGCAGTTCTTC. This sequence encodes CASSSRGGYNEQFF.

This chain connects TRBV9 to TRBJ2-2, with a weak D call TRBD1 (6 bases). V was pared by 3 bases and J by 3 bases, with 15 bases between. This CDR3 has 16 amino acids. In germline, CDR1 is SGDLS, CDR2 YYNGEE. CDR3 DNA sequence: TGTGCCAGCAGCGCCGATGGACAGACCTACACCGGGGAGCTGTTTTTT. It is translated as CASSADGQTYTGELFF.

This chain connects TRBV18 to TRBJ1-1; possibly TRBD1 for D (5 bases). There are 15 residues in the CDR3. Trimming left V 2 bases short and J 7 bases short, with 17 bases between. Germline CDR1 reads KGHSH; CDR2 reads LQKENI. CDR3 nucleotide sequence: TGTGCCAGCTCACCAGGTCCCGGGACGGGAGGTGAAGCTTTCTTT. Translating it yields CASSPGPGTGGEAFF.

CDR3 sequence reads: CASIVRGSQETQYF. CDR3 coding DNA: TGTGCCAGCATCGTCCGGGGGTCCCAAGAGACCCAGTACTTC. The chain recombines TRBV6-4 with TRBJ2-5, with a weak D call TRBD2 (6 bases). CDR3 size: 14 residues. Trimming took 7 bases from V and 1 from J, leaving 13 bases between them. Looked up from germline, CDR1 is MRHNA and CDR2 is SNTAGT.

V gene TRBV7-3 combines with J gene TRBJ2-7; 8 nucleotides align to TRBD1. CDR1 is SGHTA, CDR2 FQGTGA, per germline. V shed 5 bases and J 2 bases; nucleotides not matched to a gene: 2. The CDR3 runs 13 residues. CDR3 bases: TGTGCCAGCAGCCCGACAGGGGCCTACGAGCAGTACTTC. It yields the protein CASSPTGAYEQYF.

Here the CDR3 reads CASSPQLVTGNTGELFF. CDR3 nucleotides: TGTGCCAGCTCACCCCAGTTGGTTACAGGGAACACCGGGGAGCTGTTTTTT. This chain connects TRBV18 to TRBJ2-2; a possible D gene is TRBD1 (5 bases). CDR1 is KGHSH, CDR2 LQKENI, per germline. This CDR3 has 17 residues. V lost 3 bases and J lost 1, with 15 bases in between.

The rearrangement joins TRBV9 to TRBJ2-3; D might be TRBD2 (7 bases). CDR3 size: 15 residues. Germline V gene lookup returns CDR1 SGDLS and CDR2 YYNGEE. V dropped 4 bases and J dropped 1 base, with 13 bases sitting between them. The CDR3 bases are TGTGCCAGCAGCAGGGGGGGTGGGGGCACAGATACGCAGTATTTT. Protein sequence: CASSRGGGGTDTQYF.

The chain has TRBV1 and TRBJ2-1; the DNA was not used to check the table's D call, TRBD2. TRBV1 is reported as a pseudogene. This CDR3 comprises 16 residues. This CDR3 reads CTSSRGLAGIYNEQFF. Written as DNA, the CDR3 is TGCACCAGCAGCCGGGGACTAGCGGGGATATACAATGAGCAGTTCTTC.

The chain employs TRBV18 and TRBJ1-5, with 8 bases that match TRBD1. In germline, CDR1 is KGHSH, CDR2 LQKENI. The CDR3 totals 15 residues. V dropped 3 bases and J dropped 5; count of bases not matched to a gene: 6. This CDR3 reads CASSPGQGADQPQHF. The CDR3 nucleotides read TGTGCCAGCTCACCGGGGCAGGGGGCCGATCAGCCCCAGCATTTT.

This chain links TRBV23-1 with TRBJ2-6; TRBD1 matches at 9 bases. TRBV23-1 is designated an ORF whose function remains uncertain. V shed 11 bases and J 1 base; nucleotides not matched to a gene: 9. This CDR3 is built from 16 residues. This chain's CDR3 is CAPLRDRESGANVLTF. The CDR3 region has the DNA TGCGCCCCCCTCAGGGACAGGGAATCTGGGGCCAACGTCCTGACTTTC.

The J gene is TRBJ2-5, the V gene TRBV4-3; 8 bases map to TRBD2. The DNA matches TRBJ2-7 better at its end, which makes the J call doubtful. CDR3 length: 16 amino acids. The germline CDR1 and CDR2 sequences are LGHNA and YSLEER. The CDR3 loop reads CASSQDHGRALDEQYF. The CDR3 DNA sequence: TGCGCCAGCAGCCAAGATCACGGGAGGGCCCTTGACGAGCAGTACTTC.